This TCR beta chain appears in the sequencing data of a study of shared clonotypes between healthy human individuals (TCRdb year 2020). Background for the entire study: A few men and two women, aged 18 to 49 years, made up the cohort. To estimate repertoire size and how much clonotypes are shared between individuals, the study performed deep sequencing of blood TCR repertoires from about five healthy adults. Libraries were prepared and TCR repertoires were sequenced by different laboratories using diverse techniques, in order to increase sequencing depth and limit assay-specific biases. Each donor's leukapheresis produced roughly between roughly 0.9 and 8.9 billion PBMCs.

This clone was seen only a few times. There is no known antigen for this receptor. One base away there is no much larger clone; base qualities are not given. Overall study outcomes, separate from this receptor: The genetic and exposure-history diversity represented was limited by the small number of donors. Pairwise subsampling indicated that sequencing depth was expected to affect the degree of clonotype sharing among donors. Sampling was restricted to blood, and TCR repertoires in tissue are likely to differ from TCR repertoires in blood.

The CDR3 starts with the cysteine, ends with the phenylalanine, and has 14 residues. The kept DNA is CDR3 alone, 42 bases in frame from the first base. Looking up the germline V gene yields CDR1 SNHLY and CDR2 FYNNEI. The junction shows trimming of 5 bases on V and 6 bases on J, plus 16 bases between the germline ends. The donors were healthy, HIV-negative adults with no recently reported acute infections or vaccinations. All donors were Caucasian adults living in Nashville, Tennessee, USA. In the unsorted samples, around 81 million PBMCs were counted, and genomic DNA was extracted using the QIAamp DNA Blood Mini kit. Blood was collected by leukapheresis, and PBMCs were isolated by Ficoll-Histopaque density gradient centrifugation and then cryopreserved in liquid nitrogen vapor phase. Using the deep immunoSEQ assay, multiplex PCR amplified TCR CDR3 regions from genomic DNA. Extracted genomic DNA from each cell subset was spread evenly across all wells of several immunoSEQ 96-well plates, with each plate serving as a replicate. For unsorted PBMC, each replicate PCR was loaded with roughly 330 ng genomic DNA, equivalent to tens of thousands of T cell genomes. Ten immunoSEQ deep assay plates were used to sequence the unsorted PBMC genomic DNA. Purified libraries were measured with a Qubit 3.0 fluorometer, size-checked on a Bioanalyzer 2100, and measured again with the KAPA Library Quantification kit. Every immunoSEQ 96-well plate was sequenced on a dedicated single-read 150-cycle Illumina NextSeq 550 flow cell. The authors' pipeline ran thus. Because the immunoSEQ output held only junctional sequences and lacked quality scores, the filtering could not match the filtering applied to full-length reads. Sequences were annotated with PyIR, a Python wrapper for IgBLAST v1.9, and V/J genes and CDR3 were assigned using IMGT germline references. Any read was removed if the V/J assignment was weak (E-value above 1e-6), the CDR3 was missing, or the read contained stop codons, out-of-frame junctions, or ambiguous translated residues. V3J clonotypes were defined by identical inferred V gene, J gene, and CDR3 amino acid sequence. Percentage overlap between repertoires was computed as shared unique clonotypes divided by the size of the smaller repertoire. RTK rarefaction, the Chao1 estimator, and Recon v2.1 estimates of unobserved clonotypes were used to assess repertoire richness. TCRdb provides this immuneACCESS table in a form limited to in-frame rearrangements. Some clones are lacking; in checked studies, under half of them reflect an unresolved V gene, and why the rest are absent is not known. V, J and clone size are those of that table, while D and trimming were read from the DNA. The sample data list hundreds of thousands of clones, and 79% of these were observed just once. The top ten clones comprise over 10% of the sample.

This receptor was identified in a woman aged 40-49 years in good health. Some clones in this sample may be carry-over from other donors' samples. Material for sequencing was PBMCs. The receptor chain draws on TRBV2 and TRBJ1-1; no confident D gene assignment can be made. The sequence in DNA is TGTGCCAGCAGTAGGGTCAGTTTGGTCCCTGAAGCTTTCTTT. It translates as CASSRVSLVPEAFF.